This T cell receptor beta chain was profiled in a study of T cell repertoires in cytomegalovirus infection. On the study more broadly: CMV infection together with matching HLA type was indicated by public TCR beta signatures. Notes on the study in general: CMV-specific TCR beta clonotypes restricted by HLA-C were the ones dominating the ex vivo response.

MiXCR, applied by TCRdb to the reads, yields one record per CDR3 protein. The sample has around 770,000 distinct CDR3 sequences; 25% to 30% are singletons. This clonotype was counted only a few times. The antigen remains unidentified. This sequence was found in a human donor in good health (CMV status not recorded). Some clones in this sample may be carry-over from other donors' samples. The sequencing here drew on cultured CD8+ T cells from PBMCs, taken from culture after CMV antigen stimulation.

The CDR3 sequence: CASSQEGEVTGELFF. CDR3 sequence (DNA): TGCGCCAGCAGCCAAGAAGGAGAGGTCACCGGGGAGCTGTTTTTT. The chain recombines TRBV4-1 with TRBJ2-2; no clear D. The germline V and J ends were trimmed by 0 bases and 4 bases, with 9 bases remaining between them. In germline, CDR1 is MGHRA, CDR2 YSYEKL. The CDR3 consists of 15 residues.